This note documents a single T cell receptor (beta chain) sequence. Mismatch with germline at one junction end may stem from a read error. Per the study methods: Quantification of nucleated cells was approximated via reference gene primer amplification. Only in-frame clones appear in the TCRdb table, and some are missing; sequencing was by immunoSEQ multiplex PCR. V, J and clone size reflect that table, while D and trimming were determined from the DNA. The sample has 200,000 to 250,000 clones, 75% to 95% seen once; the top ten hold 1.5% to 2%. The data were taken from a study of blood T cell repertoires in COVID-19. Background on the study: Samples came from the United States, Italy and Spain, spanning acute and convalescent COVID-19. Sample material is recorded as cDNA or gDNA derived from T cells, B-cell-depleted T cells, or PBMCs.

This TCR was recovered from a woman aged 18 to 35 who had recovered from COVID-19. Specimen: PBMCs or T cells enriched from blood (not recorded which).

In DNA form, the CDR3 reads TGTGCCAGCAGCGTTGGACAGGGGAACTCTGGCTACACCTTC. This gives the protein CASSVGQGNSGYTF. The rearrangement links TRBV9 to TRBJ1-2; TRBD1 agrees at 9 bases. Germline assignment: CDR1 SGDLS and CDR2 YYNGEE. The length of the CDR3 is 14 residues. Drawing the rest from reference TRBV9 and TRBJ1-2, the complete variable domain is DSGVTQTPKHLITATGQRVTLRCSPRSGDLSVYWYQQSLDQGLQFLIQYYNGEERAKGNILERFSAQQFPDLHSELNLSSLELGDSALYFCASSVGQGNSGYTFGSGTRLTVV.